The clone carrying this TCR beta chain was picked up a small number of times. Antigen: not known. Newly diagnosed patients aged 18 to 65 had hyperthyroidism of under 2 months' duration. This sample stems from a study of T cells in Graves' hyperthyroidism and ophthalmopathy. Notes on the study in general: Stable hyperthyroidism and ophthalmopathy were separated using 13 V-J signatures. With a median lead of roughly 6.2 months before onset, the model predicted ophthalmopathy. In blood, most of the thyroid clonotypes expanded above 0.001 were also present.

V lost 2 bases to trimming and J lost 7 bases, with 16 bases between them. CDR1 is SGHNT, CDR2 YYREEE, per germline (reference sequence). The CDR3 is made up of 14 amino acids. Amplified regions were TCR beta CDR3 sequences from RNA transcripts. Using the HTBI primer set, a first-round RT-PCR was run on the TCR CDR3. TCRdb redid the calling of the multiplex PCR reads with MiXCR, one entry per CDR3 protein. There are under 800,000 distinct CDR3 sequences in the sample; approximately 14% occur only once, and roughly a tenth lies in the top ten. The chain is built from TRBV5-4 and TRBJ2-7; perhaps D is TRBD1 or TRBD2 (5 bases each). The receptor's source is a woman aged 18-30 years with Graves' hyperthyroidism. Source material: blood. The CDR3 DNA sequence: TGTGCCAGCAGCTTCCACCGGGACCATCATGAGCAGTACTTC. Its translation: CASSFHRDHHEQYF.